Below, 29 T cell receptor beta chains from the same sample are listed, as sequenced in a study of blood T cell repertoires in COVID-19. Sequencing used immunoSEQ multiplex PCR; TCRdb keeps in-frame clones, though not all of them. The data hold roughly 180,000 clones, with roughly four fifths observed a single time. Sample: peripheral blood. These receptors all stem from a human donor in a cohort sampled during active COVID-19.

CDR3 DNA sequence: TGTGCCAGCAGTTTATCGGGACATACCCAAGAGACCCAGTACTTC. It specifies CASSLSGHTQETQYF. The gene calls are TRBV27 and TRBJ2-5; possible D gene TRBD1, 6 bases. CDR3 size: 15 residues. Trimming cost V 0 bases and J 1 base, with 9 bases left between them. Germline V CDR1 and CDR2: MNHEY, SMNVEV (reference sequence).

This chain joins TRBV5-1 and TRBJ1-1; 10 bases agree with TRBD1. This CDR3 spans 14 amino acids. The V segment lost 0 bases and the J segment 5 bases; nucleotides outside the gene matches: 1. Per the germline V gene, CDR1 is SGHRS and CDR2 is YFSETQ. CDR3 DNA: TGCGCCAGCAGCTTGGGGACAGGGGGGACTGAAGCTTTCTTT. It encodes CASSLGTGGTEAFF.

The chain combines TRBV10-3 with TRBJ1-3; no clear D gene. V lost 0 bases to trimming and J lost 8 bases, with 11 bases between them. The germline V gene encodes CDR1 ENHRY and CDR2 SYGVKD. This CDR3 spans 14 amino acids. CDR3 sequence reads: CAISESEGSDTIYF. CDR3 DNA sequence: TGTGCCATCAGTGAGTCGGAGGGATCGGACACCATATATTTT.

This chain links TRBV4-1 with TRBJ2-1; D gene uncertain. CDR1 and CDR2 from the germline V gene are MGHRA and YSYEKL. The CDR3 is 12 residues long. The V end was cut by 0 bases, the J end by 6 bases, with 3 bases between. CDR3 coding DNA: TGCGCCAGCAGCCAAGATCGCAATGAGCAGTTCTTC. Translation: CASSQDRNEQFF.

The V and J genes are TRBV18 and TRBJ1-1; TRBD1 is a possible D gene (5 bases). This CDR3 has 14 amino acids. Germline V gene sequence: CDR1 KGHSH, CDR2 LQKENI. Between the trimmed V and J ends, which lost 3 bases and 4 bases, there was a span of 12 bases. CDR3: CASSPGPGLTEAFF. CDR3 coding DNA: TGTGCCAGCTCACCTGGGCCAGGGCTCACTGAAGCTTTCTTT.

On this clone: In the same sample, other DNA sequences code for this CDR3. The chain couples TRBV9 to TRBJ1-1; D may be TRBD1 (6 bases). CDR1 is SGDLS and CDR2 is YYNGEE in the germline V gene. The V gene lost 2 bases and the J gene lost 2 bases, with 10 bases spanning the gap. The CDR3 covers 14 residues. CDR3 sequence reads: CASSVAGENTEAFF. The CDR3 coding sequence is TGTGCCAGCAGCGTCGCAGGGGAAAACACTGAAGCTTTCTTT. Drawing the rest from reference TRBV9 and TRBJ1-1, the complete variable domain is DSGVTQTPKHLITATGQRVTLRCSPRSGDLSVYWYQQSLDQGLQFLIQYYNGEERAKGNILERFSAQQFPDLHSELNLSSLELGDSALYFCASSVAGENTEAFFGQGTRLTVV.

The chain joins TRBV5-1 to TRBJ2-7; D perhaps matches TRBD1 (7 bases). The CDR3 is 15 residues long. Trimming left V 4 bases short and J 6 bases short, with 20 bases between. From germline, CDR1 is SGHRS and CDR2 YFSETQ. DNA of the CDR3: TGCGCCAGCAGCGTCCAGGGGGACCGGGGAGGCGAGCAGTACTTC. This encodes CASSVQGDRGGEQYF.

Comment on this clone: One base away lies a much larger clone, so this may be a sequencing read error. The chain carries TRBV5-6 and TRBJ2-7; a possible D gene is TRBD1 (6 bases). The germline V gene encodes CDR1 SGHDT and CDR2 YYEEEE. The CDR3 has 13 residues. Trimming pared 0 bases from V and 3 bases from J, leaving 7 bases between. The CDR3, as DNA: TGTGCCAGCAGCTTGGACAGGGACTACGAGCAGTACTTC. Residues: CASSLDRDYEQYF.

J is TRBJ2-7 and V is TRBV19; TRBD1 matches at 9 bases. The CDR3 totals 14 residues. Germline V gene data show CDR1 as LNHDA and CDR2 as SQIVND (reference sequence). The DNA of the CDR3 is TGTGCATCCGCTACACGGACAGGGGAGGGCGAGCAGTACTTC. It specifies CASATRTGEGEQYF. Full variable domain (outside the CDR3, taken from reference TRBV19 and TRBJ2-7): DGGITQSPKYLFRKEGQNVTLSCEQNLNHDAMYWYRQDPGQGLRLIYYSQIVNDFQKGDIAEGYSVSREKKESFPLTVTSAQKNPTAFYLCASATRTGEGEQYFGPGTRLTVT.

This clone came up a few times. The chain combines TRBV12-3 or TRBV12-4 with TRBJ2-7, with D unresolved. The V gene lost 3 bases and the J gene lost 2 bases, with 8 bases spanning the gap. The CDR3 loop spans 13 amino acids. CDR3 DNA: TGTGCCAGCAGTTTTAACCCGGCCTACGAGCAGTACTTC. Translation gives CASSFNPAYEQYF.

This clone was counted between two and nine times. The chain is built from TRBV5-4 and TRBJ1-2; D ambiguous. Germline CDR1 is SGHNT and CDR2 is YYREEE (reference sequence). V was cut by 4 bases and J by 6 bases, with 16 bases left in between. This CDR3 comprises 14 residues. This CDR3 is CASSIGGWADGYTF. As DNA, the CDR3 is TGTGCCAGCAGCATCGGAGGATGGGCAGATGGCTACACCTTC.

The chain has TRBV5-4 and TRBJ2-5; 8 bases align to TRBD2. Trimming removed 9 bases from V and 5 bases from J; junction bases left unmatched: 15. Germline V CDR1 and CDR2: SGHNT, YYREEE (reference sequence). This CDR3 contains 15 residues. This chain's CDR3 is CATAMKRGLGETQYF. The CDR3 DNA reads as TGTGCCACGGCAATGAAGCGGGGGCTGGGGGAGACCCAGTACTTC.

This chain connects TRBV19 to TRBJ2-7, with D perhaps matching TRBD1 (7 bases). V dropped 5 bases and J dropped 3 bases, with 17 bases sitting between them. From germline, CDR1 is LNHDA and CDR2 SQIVND (reference sequence). There are 15 residues in the CDR3. The CDR3 region has the DNA TGTGCCAGTAGTTTCCCGGGGGACAGTGTCTACGAGCAGTACTTC. It codes for CASSFPGDSVYEQYF.

The DNA for the CDR3 is TGTGCCACCAGCAGCTTGAACACTGAAGCTTTCTTT. Protein product: CATSSLNTEAFF. The chain is built from TRBV15 and TRBJ1-1, with D uncertain. Germline CDR1 and CDR2: LNHNV and YYDKDF (reference sequence). The CDR3 spans 12 residues. Trimming stripped 3 bases from V and 0 bases from J, with 2 bases between. Using reference TRBV15 and TRBJ1-1 for the parts outside the CDR3, the full variable domain is DAMVIQNPRYQVTQFGKPVTLSCSQTLNHNVMYWYQQKSSQAPKLLFHYYDKDFNNEADTPDNFQSRRPNTSFCFLDIRSPGLGDTAMYLCATSSLNTEAFFGQGTRLTVV.

The rearrangement uses TRBV2 and TRBJ2-7, with D perhaps matching TRBD1 (6 bases). V lost 6 bases, J lost 9 bases, and 24 bases lay in between. Germline CDR1 SNHLY, CDR2 FYNNEI. The CDR3 totals 15 residues. For the CDR3, the DNA is TGTGCCAGCAGACCCCCTGGTGGGGTCCAACAGGGGCAGTACTTC. Amino acid sequence: CASRPPGGVQQGQYF.

CDR3 in DNA: TGTGCCAGCAGCCCTGTCGGGGTTCGTTCACCCCTCCACTTT. It encodes CASSPVGVRSPLHF. The chain recombines TRBV9 with TRBJ1-6, with D unresolved. The CDR3 consists of 14 residues. Germline V gene sequence: CDR1 SGDLS, CDR2 YYNGEE. The V gene lost 4 bases and the J gene lost 9 bases, with 14 bases spanning the gap.

The genes are TRBV5-4 and TRBJ1-2; D not certain. CDR1 is SGHNT, CDR2 YYREEE, per germline (reference sequence). V was pared by 0 bases and J by 1 base, with 7 bases between. This CDR3 contains 14 residues. CDR3 amino acids: CASSLAKSNYGYTF. The CDR3 DNA reads TGTGCCAGCAGCTTGGCCAAGAGTAACTATGGCTACACCTTC.

This sequence joins TRBV5-1 and TRBJ1-4; 8 bases fit TRBD1. Trimming at V came to 1 base and at J to 4 bases, leaving 0 bases not matched to a gene. Germline V gene data show CDR1 as SGHRS and CDR2 as YFSETQ. The CDR3 has 14 amino acids. The CDR3 reads CASSLTGGNEKLFF. The CDR3 DNA reads TGCGCCAGCAGCTTGACAGGGGGTAATGAAAAACTGTTTTTT.

The V call is TRBV19, the J call TRBJ1-1, with TRBD1 matching 7 bases. This CDR3 comprises 16 residues. The junction had 14 bases not matched to a gene; V was cut back by 6 bases and J by 4 bases. The germline V gene encodes CDR1 LNHDA and CDR2 SQIVND (reference sequence). The CDR3 sequence: CASSPSDRVSFTEAFF. For the CDR3, the DNA is TGTGCCAGTAGCCCGTCCGACAGGGTCAGTTTCACTGAAGCTTTCTTT.

This clone was observed a handful of times. The chain couples TRBV30 to TRBJ2-7, with D perhaps matching TRBD1 (5 bases). The CDR3 is 14 amino acids. V was cut by 4 bases and J by 3 bases, with 16 bases left in between. Germline V gene data show CDR1 as GTSNPN and CDR2 as SVGIG (reference sequence). The DNA for the CDR3 is TGTGCCTGGAAAGATTCTCCAGGGTACTACGAGCAGTACTTC. Its translation is CAWKDSPGYYEQYF.

The gene calls are TRBV19 and TRBJ2-1; 10 bases line up with TRBD1. Germline V lookup: CDR1 LNHDA, CDR2 SQIVND (reference sequence). The CDR3 runs 15 residues. The V and J ends lost 5 bases and 6 bases, in that order; junction bases with no gene match: 7. Here the CDR3 DNA reads TGTGCCAGTAGTGTAACCGGGACAGGGGTCAATGAGCAGTTCTTC. It specifies CASSVTGTGVNEQFF.

The chain joins TRBV5-1 to TRBJ2-7, with 7 bases that match TRBD1. The CDR3 covers 14 residues. CDR1 and CDR2 from the germline V gene are SGHRS and YFSETQ. With 9 bases clipped from V and 1 base from J, the junction kept 10 bases outside the gene matches. The CDR3 loop is CATSIQGESYEQYF. DNA of the CDR3: TGCGCCACCTCTATCCAGGGGGAGTCCTACGAGCAGTACTTC.

This chain uses TRBV4-1 with TRBJ1-5, with TRBD1 matching over 8 bases. Losses at the gene ends were 1 base for V and 5 bases for J; bases not matched to a gene: 7. Germline CDR1 MGHRA, CDR2 YSYEKL. The CDR3 runs to 16 residues. The CDR3 region has the DNA TGCGCCAGCAGCCAAGTCAGGGGGCCGCAGGATCAGCCCCAGCATTTT. Translated, it gives CASSQVRGPQDQPQHF.

The genes are TRBV6-5 and TRBJ2-1, with 8 bases matching TRBD2. Unmatched junction bases numbered 10, after V lost 8 bases and J lost 7 bases. The germline V gene has CDR1 MNHEY and CDR2 SVGAGI. The CDR3 consists of 14 residues. The CDR3 protein is CASSAGGLQNEQFF. The CDR3 coding sequence is TGTGCCAGCTCTGCGGGGGGTCTCCAGAATGAGCAGTTCTTC.

The chain joins TRBV7-2 to TRBJ1-1; D possibly corresponds to TRBD1 (6 bases). Per the germline V gene, CDR1 is SGHTA and CDR2 is FQGNSA. CDR3 length equals 15 residues. The V end was cut by 4 bases, the J end by 1 base, with 13 bases between. The CDR3 here is CASSWGQARNTEAFF. CDR3 nucleotide sequence: TGTGCCAGCAGCTGGGGGCAGGCGAGGAACACTGAAGCTTTCTTT.

The rearrangement joins TRBV2 to TRBJ1-1; TRBD1 aligns across 7 bases. The CDR3 is 13 amino acids. The ends lost 10 bases at V and 5 bases at J; junction bases unmatched: 10. Germline lookup yields CDR1 SNHLY and CDR2 FYNNEI. CDR3 coding DNA: TGTGCCATCAAAGACAGGGTTGAGACTGAAGCTTTCTTT. This encodes CAIKDRVETEAFF.

V is TRBV4-1 and J is TRBJ2-1; D gene unclear. Germline V gives CDR1 MGHRA, CDR2 YSYEKL. Trimming took 0 bases from V and 3 from J, leaving 3 bases between them. The CDR3 covers 13 residues. CDR3 DNA: TGCGCCAGCAGCCAAGACAACTACAATGAGCAGTTCTTC. Translated, it gives CASSQDNYNEQFF.

The chain links TRBV5-1 to TRBJ2-2, with D maybe TRBD1 (5 bases). Per the germline V gene, CDR1 is SGHRS and CDR2 is YFSETQ. The CDR3 spans 15 residues. Trimming removed 1 base from V and 1 base from J, with 8 bases in between. CDR3 nucleotides: TGCGCCAGCAGCTTGCGGCAGGGGAACACCGGGGAGCTGTTTTTT. Protein product: CASSLRQGNTGELFF.

The rearrangement joins TRBV27 to TRBJ2-7, with a weak D call TRBD1 (6 bases). The CDR3 sequence is 14 residues long. Trimming took off 5 bases at V and 3 bases at J, with 14 bases between the two ends. Per the germline V gene, CDR1 is MNHEY and CDR2 is SMNVEV (reference sequence). The CDR3 sequence: CASSPRTDVYEQYF. CDR3 nucleotides: TGTGCCAGCAGTCCTCGGACAGATGTCTACGAGCAGTACTTC.